Shown below are 31 T cell receptor beta chains from a single sample sequenced in a study of T cell repertoires in cytomegalovirus infection. TCRdb called the reads again in MiXCR, with one record for every CDR3 protein. The sample carries hundreds of thousands of distinct CDR3 sequences, 35% to 45% recorded once. Sequenced material: PBMCs. These receptors all stem from a human donor in good health (CMV status not recorded). Some clones in this sample may be carry-over from other donors' samples.

This clonotype was counted between two and nine times. The genes are TRBV7-2 and TRBJ2-7; 10 bases line up with TRBD2. This CDR3 region has 14 residues. V trimming: 4 bases; J trimming: 5 bases; junction bases outside the gene matches: 5. The germline CDR1 and CDR2 sequences are SGHTA and FQGNSA. This CDR3 reads CASSSGLALDEQYF. The CDR3 bases are TGTGCCAGCAGCTCGGGACTAGCGCTCGACGAGCAGTACTTC.

With respect to this clonotype: Because it lacks the conserved phenylalanine or tryptophan at the end, this CDR3 is likely a read error. No DNA is shown, since the ends of the CDR3 on it are uncertain; the CDR3 is the one TCRdb lists. The chain uses TRBV6-2 or TRBV6-3 and TRBJ2-1; TRBD1 is the table's D call, not checked against the DNA. The CDR3 totals 14 residues, both ends included. CDR1 is MNHEY and CDR2 is SVGEGT in the germline V gene. The CDR3 sequence: CASRRTGHSNEPFL.

V and J are TRBV28 and TRBJ1-1; perhaps TRBD1 as D (6 bases). Germline CDR1 reads MDHEN; CDR2 reads SYDVKM. V lost 7 bases, J lost 1 base, and 22 bases lay in between. The CDR3 loop spans 17 amino acids. CDR3 nucleotides: TGTGCCAGCATCTTGGGCGGGGACATGGGCCCGAACACTGAAGCTTTCTTT. Encoded protein: CASILGGDMGPNTEAFF.

This CDR3 reads CASSHVAHEQFF. CDR3 DNA sequence: TGCGCCAGCAGCCACGTAGCCCATGAGCAGTTCTTC. The rearrangement links TRBV5-1 to TRBJ2-1; D is ambiguous. This CDR3 has 12 amino acids. Germline CDR1 and CDR2: SGHRS and YFSETQ. Trimming removed 4 bases from V and 8 bases from J, with 10 bases in between.

The chain carries TRBV12-3 or TRBV12-4 and TRBJ2-6, with D possibly being TRBD1 or TRBD2 (5 bases each). The CDR3 is 21 amino acids. V lost 4 bases, J lost 3 bases, and 28 bases lay in between. The CDR3 loop reads CASSSKVTGTPGRFGANVLTF. CDR3 in DNA: TGTGCCAGCAGTTCCAAGGTCACCGGGACGCCGGGGCGTTTTGGGGCCAACGTCCTGACTTTC.

This clonotype was found a few times. This chain joins TRBV12-3 or TRBV12-4 and TRBJ1-5, with D unresolved. Trimming stripped 6 bases from V and 7 bases from J, with 13 bases between. The CDR3 sequence is 13 residues long. CDR3: CASSTLREQPQHF. CDR3 nucleotides: TGTGCCAGCAGCACACTCCGAGAGCAGCCCCAGCATTTT.

The chain is built from TRBV12-3 or TRBV12-4 and TRBJ1-4, with D perhaps TRBD1 (5 bases). This CDR3 has 12 residues. Trimming cost V 7 bases and J 11 bases, with 14 bases left between them. CDR3 DNA sequence: TGTGCCAGCACCTCCCTGGGGGGGAAACTGTTTTTT. It is translated as CASTSLGGKLFF.

This clonotype was seen a few times. This chain uses TRBV19 with TRBJ2-7; 10 nucleotides line up with TRBD1. The V gene's germline CDR1 is LNHDA and CDR2 SQIVND (reference sequence). The V gene end was trimmed by 8 bases and the J gene end by 3 bases; junction bases not matched to a gene: 4. The CDR3 spans 13 residues. The CDR3 nucleotides are TGTGCCAGTGGGACAGGGGCGGGCTACGAGCAGTACTTC. Protein sequence: CASGTGAGYEQYF.

This chain joins TRBV6-1 and TRBJ1-5; D unresolved. Trimming shortened V by 4 bases and J by 7 bases, and 11 bases separated the two germline ends. Germline CDR1 and CDR2: MNHNS and SASEGT. The length of the CDR3 is 13 residues. The CDR3 DNA is TGTGCCAGCAGTGTAAAGGAATTCCAGCCCCAGCATTTT. Its protein product is CASSVKEFQPQHF.

The chain links TRBV7-8 to TRBJ2-1; 9 nucleotides agree with TRBD1. Germline CDR1 and CDR2: SGHVS and FQNEAQ. The CDR3 loop spans 13 amino acids. The V gene end was trimmed by 7 bases and the J gene end by 7 bases; junction bases not matched to a gene: 5. CDR3: CASTEDRGNEQFF. DNA for the CDR3: TGTGCCAGCACCGAGGACAGGGGAAATGAGCAGTTCTTC.

The rearrangement joins TRBV20-1 to TRBJ2-7; no definite D call. In germline, CDR1 is DFQATT, CDR2 SNEGSKA (reference sequence). There are 11 residues in the CDR3. V lost 3 bases and J 5 bases, leaving 8 bases between the germline ends. The chain's CDR3 is CSASGVDEQYF. CDR3 DNA: TGCAGTGCTAGTGGGGTCGACGAGCAGTACTTC.

Many counts were recorded for this clonotype. V and J are TRBV12-3 or TRBV12-4 and TRBJ1-3; maybe TRBD1 (5 bases). This CDR3 spans 16 amino acids. Trimming cost V 6 bases and J 5 bases, with 20 bases left between them. Here the CDR3 reads CASSPDSLGPRNTIYF. The DNA of the CDR3 is TGTGCCAGCAGCCCAGACAGTTTGGGCCCCCGAAACACCATATATTTT.

This chain joins TRBV2 and TRBJ2-3; D is possibly TRBD2 (6 bases). With 9 bases removed from V and 3 bases from J, the gap between germline ends came to 16 bases. Germline V gene sequence: CDR1 SNHLY, CDR2 FYNNEI. The CDR3 has 14 residues. CDR3 loop: CARPLRGVTDTQYF. CDR3 nucleotides: TGTGCCAGACCCTTGCGGGGCGTGACAGATACGCAGTATTTT. Looking up the rest from reference TRBV2 and TRBJ2-3 gives the full variable domain: EPEVTQTPSHQVTQMGQEVILRCVPISNHLYFYWYRQILGQKVEFLVSFYNNEISEKSEIFDDQFSVERPDGSNFTLKIRSTKLEDSAMYFCARPLRGVTDTQYFGPGTRLTVL.

Concerning this clonotype itself: A read error may account for a junction end that differs from germline. This chain links TRBV7-2 with TRBJ1-5; no reliable D call. CDR3 length: 12 amino acids. The V gene's germline CDR1 is SGHTA and CDR2 FQGNSA. CDR3 sequence: CSSSLVEQPQHF. CDR3 DNA sequence: TGTTCCAGCAGCTTAGTCGAACAACCCCAGCATTTT.

This clonotype was picked up a small number of times. The CDR3 sequence is CASSYGAGATSYEQYF. In DNA form, the CDR3 reads TGTGCCAGCAGTTACGGGGCGGGGGCTACCTCCTACGAGCAGTACTTC. The chain uses TRBV6-5 and TRBJ2-7; TRBD2 is a possible D gene (7 bases). Trimming shortened V by 2 bases and J by 0 bases, and 14 bases separated the two germline ends. This CDR3 contains 16 residues. Germline V gives CDR1 MNHEY, CDR2 SVGAGI.

The sample holds many counts of this clonotype. The chain joins TRBV19 to TRBJ2-7; 11 positions match TRBD1. Germline V CDR1 and CDR2: LNHDA, SQIVND (reference sequence). J lost 2 bases, V lost 9 bases, and 9 bases had no gene match. The CDR3 spans 15 residues. Here the CDR3 DNA reads TGTGCCAGCGCTTCCGGGACAGGGGGAACCTACGAGCAGTACTTC. This sequence encodes CASASGTGGTYEQYF.

This clonotype appeared a few times. CDR3 in DNA: TGTGCCACCAGCACCCCAGGAATCTCCTACGAGCAGTACTTC. The encoded protein is CATSTPGISYEQYF. The V call is TRBV15, the J call TRBJ2-7; D not certain. V lost 4 bases and J 0 bases, leaving 10 bases between the germline ends. Germline assignment: CDR1 LNHNV and CDR2 YYDKDF (reference sequence). The CDR3 runs to 14 residues.

The genes are TRBV4-2 and TRBJ2-4; no definite D call. Trimming took 0 bases from V and 3 from J, leaving 12 bases between them. Per the germline V gene, CDR1 is LGHNA and CDR2 is YNFKEQ. The CDR3 covers 16 residues. CDR3 sequence (DNA): TGTGCCAGCAGCCAAGAATCGGAATTAGGCAAAAACATTCAGTACTTC. Residues: CASSQESELGKNIQYF.

This clonotype appeared a few times. The V and J genes are TRBV7-2 and TRBJ2-2, with D unclear. V lost 4 bases and J lost 3, with 9 bases in between. In germline, CDR1 is SGHTA, CDR2 FQGNSA. The CDR3 extends over 14 amino acids. The CDR3 DNA reads TGTGCCAGCAGCTCCCTCATAGACACCGGGGAGCTGTTTTTT. Translation gives CASSSLIDTGELFF.

The gene calls are TRBV20-1 and TRBJ1-1; D is unclear. The CDR3 runs to 14 residues. V lost 3 bases to trimming and J lost 0 bases, with 11 bases between them. The germline gives CDR1 DFQATT, CDR2 SNEGSKA (reference sequence). CDR3 nucleotides: TGCAGTGCTAGTTTTGGGAGCGTGAACACTGAAGCTTTCTTT. It specifies CSASFGSVNTEAFF.

There are a few counts of this clonotype. The chain joins TRBV7-3 to TRBJ1-1; D may be TRBD1 (5 bases). The V and J ends lost 4 bases and 6 bases respectively, with 12 bases between them. Looked up from germline, CDR1 is SGHTA and CDR2 is FQGTGA. CDR3 length: 13 amino acids. DNA of the CDR3: TGTGCCAGCAGCTCTCGACAGAGCTCTGAAGCTTTCTTT. Translated, it gives CASSSRQSSEAFF.

This clonotype was detected once. A much larger clone differs by one base, so this may be a read error. This chain connects TRBV7-6 to TRBJ1-2; a weak D match, TRBD1 (6 bases). The V gene's germline CDR1 is SGHVS and CDR2 FNYEAQ. The V gene lost 9 bases and the J gene lost 4 bases, with 9 bases spanning the gap. CDR3 size: 11 residues. The CDR3 coding sequence is TGTGCCAGAAGCAGGGGCTATGGCTACACCTTC. Translating gives CARSRGYGYTF.

This chain links TRBV5-1 with TRBJ1-6; TRBD1 matches 8 bases. Germline V lookup: CDR1 SGHRS, CDR2 YFSETQ. Trimming cost V 3 bases and J 0 bases; bases outside gene matches: 8. The CDR3 runs 18 residues. CDR3 DNA: TGCGCCAGCAGCTCAGGACAGGGTGAGAGCTCCTATAATTCACCCCTCCACTTT. Its protein is CASSSGQGESSYNSPLHF.

This chain uses TRBV7-2 with TRBJ1-1; no definite D call. V was cut by 5 bases and J by 1 base, with 14 bases left in between. CDR1 SGHTA and CDR2 FQGNSA come from the germline V gene. This CDR3 contains 15 residues. The CDR3 bases are TGTGCCAGCAGCCCAGGCCTGAGGCAGAACACTGAAGCTTTCTTT. Its translation is CASSPGLRQNTEAFF. The variable domain in full, completed from reference TRBV7-2 and TRBJ1-1, reads GAGVSQSPSNKVTEKGKDVELRCDPISGHTALYWYRQSLGQGLEFLIYFQGNSAPDKSGLPSDRFSAERTGGSVSTLTIQRTQQEDSAVYLCASSPGLRQNTEAFFGQGTRLTVV.

The J gene is TRBJ2-3, the V gene TRBV4-2; 10 bases are shared with TRBD2. V trimming: 4 bases; J trimming: 5 bases; junction bases outside the gene matches: 9. There are 16 residues in the CDR3. Germline-derived CDR1 and CDR2 are LGHNA and YNFKEQ. The CDR3 here is CASSRSGRAEGDTQYF. CDR3 in DNA: TGTGCCAGCAGCCGAAGCGGGAGGGCCGAAGGAGATACGCAGTATTTT.

This clonotype was seen at least ten times. This chain uses TRBV7-6 with TRBJ1-1; TRBD1 agrees at 7 bases. Losses at the gene ends were 3 bases for V and 3 bases for J; bases not matched to a gene: 13. This CDR3 region has 17 residues. Germline lookup yields CDR1 SGHVS and CDR2 FNYEAQ. CDR3 coding DNA: TGTGCCAGCAGCTTCCTCCGGGACAGCCGAATTTACACTGAAGCTTTCTTT. This sequence encodes CASSFLRDSRIYTEAFF.

This clonotype was seen just once. The chain links TRBV7-9 to TRBJ2-3; D possibly corresponds to TRBD2 (5 bases). In germline, CDR1 is SEHNR, CDR2 FQNEAQ (reference sequence). Trimming removed 5 bases at V and 2 bases at J, with 11 bases between. There are 14 residues in the CDR3. Here the CDR3 DNA reads TGTGCCAGCAGCGTTCTAGCAAACACAGATACGCAGTATTTT. Amino acid sequence: CASSVLANTDTQYF.

The rearrangement uses TRBV11-2 and TRBJ1-2; a weak D match, TRBD1 (5 bases). The length of the CDR3 is 15 residues. Trimming removed 5 bases from V and 1 base from J, with 14 bases in between. Germline V gene data show CDR1 as SGHAT and CDR2 as FQNNGV. The CDR3, as DNA: TGTGCCAGCAGCCAACCGGGGCGCCTTAACTATGGCTACACCTTC. Protein: CASSQPGRLNYGYTF.

This clonotype was seen only a few times. The chain recombines TRBV19 with TRBJ2-3; D uncertain. Trimming took off 7 bases at V and 1 base at J, with 9 bases between the two ends. The CDR3 runs to 13 residues. CDR1 and CDR2 (germline): LNHDA, SQIVND (reference sequence). Here the CDR3 DNA reads TGTGCCAGTAACCCCCGGGGCACAGATACGCAGTATTTT. It codes for CASNPRGTDTQYF. Together with reference TRBV19 and TRBJ2-3, the CDR3 gives the full variable domain: DGGITQSPKYLFRKEGQNVTLSCEQNLNHDAMYWYRQDPGQGLRLIYYSQIVNDFQKGDIAEGYSVSREKKESFPLTVTSAQKNPTAFYLCASNPRGTDTQYFGPGTRLTVL.

The V and J genes are TRBV24-1 and TRBJ2-1, with D unresolved. The germline V gene encodes CDR1 KGHDR and CDR2 SFDVKD. The V end lost 5 bases, the J end lost 5 bases, and 12 bases lay between the germline ends. The CDR3 loop spans 14 amino acids. CDR3 amino acids: CATSGLPPHNEQFF. In nucleotides, the CDR3 is TGTGCCACCAGTGGTTTACCTCCCCACAATGAGCAGTTCTTC.

The J gene is TRBJ2-7, the V gene TRBV7-2; D gene ambiguous. Germline CDR1 reads SGHTA; CDR2 reads FQGNSA. The germline V and J ends were trimmed by 0 bases and 3 bases, with 12 bases remaining between them. The CDR3 runs 15 residues. The CDR3 sequence: CASSLANMVSYEQYF. CDR3 nucleotide sequence: TGTGCCAGCAGCTTAGCTAACATGGTTAGCTACGAGCAGTACTTC.